This is a list of T cell receptor beta chains from one sample in a study of identical twins. TCRdb analysed the 5' RACE reads with MiXCR anew, one entry per CDR3 protein. The table includes hundreds of thousands of distinct CDR3 sequences, 8.6% detected once. This sample was shared with a second study, whose subject was yellow fever vaccine responses in identical twins.

Sequenced material: PBMCs. The receptors shown here come from a woman between 18 and 30 years old in good health. Each CDR3 is given with its conserved first and last residue. Clone size is not always given. Where it is, it says once, few, many or a class for expanded clones.

>TRBV5-1|many
CASSLGTGDTQYF
>TRBV12-3/TRBV12-4|-
CASSLGVGDSNQPQHF
>TRBV7-2|-
CASSLASRQARGDTQYF
>TRBV12-3/TRBV12-4|many
CASSSLKGQGAKPQHF
>TRBV7-9|few
CASSLGTSGRKETQYF
>TRBV7-9|-
CASSPSGTGAKETQYF
>TRBV6-1|-
CASGASGYNEQFF
>TRBV28|many
CASSFGAPNTEAFF
>TRBV20-1|many
CSATRAGGFTGELFF
>TRBV6-5|-
CASSYQNTIYF
>TRBV12-3/TRBV12-4|-
CASSPIRGDSSYEQYF
>TRBV20-1|many
CSARHHLPGGVYNEQFF
>TRBV10-3|few
CAISESWRVNGELFF
>TRBV20-1|many
CSASLQGGSPLHF
>TRBV4-3|few
CASSQNYPEGSIYEQYF
>TRBV1|-
CTSSSKTSGGSDTQYF
>TRBV7-9|-
CASSSPGSGNTIYF
>TRBV5-1|few
CASSLGVRKGTEAFF
>TRBV5-1|many
CASSIRTELNTGELFF
>TRBV6-4|-
CASSDKREIDNEQFF
>TRBV11-1|few
CASSSSGTSGRSEDTQYF
>TRBV6-5|few
CASSSGGGRLSTYTQYF
>TRBV5-1|-
CASSYGTSVYEQYF
>TRBV5-6|few
CASSPRPGVGNQPQHF
>TRBV24-1|few
CATSDRRTGGYTGELFF
>TRBV20-1|many
CSADLAEGTDTQYF
>TRBV6-4|few
CASSESKIDRSGYEQYF
>TRBV2|few
CASSERSAGANVLTF
>TRBV3-1|-
CASSNKMGLMTGELFF
>TRBV5-8|few
CASSLELGVKSYNEQFF
>TRBV7-9|-
CASSFLPGRTNTGELFF
>TRBV7-9|few
CASSRGTGGDGTEAFF
>TRBV4-2|many
CASSQDRVGDRLGELFF
>TRBV5-1|-
CASTLPVDSPNTGELFF
>TRBV18|few
CASSPVDYHGEQFF
>TRBV5-5|many
CASSLSLGGNIQYF
>TRBV11-3|-
CASSSGTHGGELFF
>TRBV20-1|few
CSASQDRGLTEAFF
>TRBV10-3|few
CANGDTNTGELFF
>TRBV29-1|few
CSVVGSSEAFF
>TRBV6-1|few
CASSETLRHEQYF
>TRBV7-2|few
CASSSFPSYEQYF
>TRBV7-2|few
CASSPRDRGSSAELFF
>TRBV12-3/TRBV12-4|few
CASSATGASGANVLTF
>TRBV5-1|many
CASSSGGNANTGELFF
>TRBV28|many
CASSSWGGGSDTQYF
>TRBV5-1|few
CASSAGLAKETQYF